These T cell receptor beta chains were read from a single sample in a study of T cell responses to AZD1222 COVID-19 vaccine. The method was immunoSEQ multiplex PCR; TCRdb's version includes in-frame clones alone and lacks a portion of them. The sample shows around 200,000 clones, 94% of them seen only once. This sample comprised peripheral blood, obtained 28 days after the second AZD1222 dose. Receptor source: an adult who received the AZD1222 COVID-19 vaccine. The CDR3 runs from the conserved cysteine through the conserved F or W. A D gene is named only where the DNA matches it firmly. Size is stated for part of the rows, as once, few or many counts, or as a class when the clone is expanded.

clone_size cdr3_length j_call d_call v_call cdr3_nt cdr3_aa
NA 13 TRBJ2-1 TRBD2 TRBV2 TGTGCCAGCGGAGGGACTAGGCTGAATGAGCAGTTCTTC CASGGTRLNEQFF
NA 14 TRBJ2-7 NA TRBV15 TGTGCCACCAGCAGAGATTTCGCCGGGAACGAGCAGTACTTC CATSRDFAGNEQYF
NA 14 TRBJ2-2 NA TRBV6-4 TGTGCCAGCAGTGACTCCTCGAACACCGGGGAGCTGTTTTTT CASSDSSNTGELFF
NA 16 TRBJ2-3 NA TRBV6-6 TGTGCCAGCAGCACGATAGCTGGTCGGAGCACAGATACGCAGTATTTT CASSTIAGRSTDTQYF
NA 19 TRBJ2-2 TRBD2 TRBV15 TGTGCCACCAGCAGAGATCGACTAGCGGGAGGGCCCCACACCGGGGAGCTGTTTTTT CATSRDRLAGGPHTGELFF
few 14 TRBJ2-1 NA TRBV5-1 TGCGCCAGCAGCTGGAAGGGACCCGGGAATGAGCAGTTCTTC CASSWKGPGNEQFF
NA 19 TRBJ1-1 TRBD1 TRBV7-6 TGTGCCAGCAGCGCCATCTCCCCCAGGGACAGAAAAATGAACACTGAAGCTTTCTTT CASSAISPRDRKMNTEAFF
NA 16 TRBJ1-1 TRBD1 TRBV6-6 TGTGCCAGCAGTTACGGGGGACAGGGTCTGGACACTGAAGCTTTCTTT CASSYGGQGLDTEAFF
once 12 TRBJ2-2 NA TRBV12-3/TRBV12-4 TGTGCCAGCAGACTAGGGAGCGGGGAGCTGTTTTTT CASRLGSGELFF
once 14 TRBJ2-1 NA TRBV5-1 TGCGCCAGCAGCTCCGGTCTAGCCCACAATGAGCAGTTCTTC CASSSGLAHNEQFF
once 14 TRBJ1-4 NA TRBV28 TGTGCCAGCAGGGAAGGGGGGACGAATGAAAAACTGTTTTTT CASREGGTNEKLFF
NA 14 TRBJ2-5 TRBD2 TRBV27 TGTGCCAGCAGTTTTAGCGGGAGTGGGCCGACCCAGTACTTC CASSFSGSGPTQYF
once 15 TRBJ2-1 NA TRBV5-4 TGTGCCAGCAGCTTGGGCAGCAATCGGGCAAATGAGCAGTTCTTC CASSLGSNRANEQFF
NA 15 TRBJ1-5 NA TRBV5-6 TGTGCCAGCAGCTTGGAGGGCAGAATGGGACAGCCCCAGCATTTT CASSLEGRMGQPQHF